This T cell receptor beta chain was profiled in a study of chemoradiotherapy in HPV16-positive cancers. Study-level findings and limits: Candidate HPV-specific clones and E7-related TCR motifs grew in tumor during treatment.

V lost 4 bases, J lost 7 bases, and 22 bases lay in between. CDR3 length: 17 residues. Germline values: CDR1 MNHNS, CDR2 SASEGT. Sequencing was performed with immunoSEQ multiplex PCR; in TCRdb, only in-frame clones are kept and a portion is missing. The sample lists about 8,600 clones, less than 80% occurring once. Only a few counts were recorded for this clone. Its specificity is unknown. The V gene is TRBV6-1, the J gene TRBJ2-2; possibly TRBD2 for D (6 bases). The TCR comes from a human donor with HPV-associated anogenital cancer. This specimen was acquired from a patient who underwent chemoradiotherapy. CDR3 region: CASSVTSPGGPGGELFF. CDR3 coding DNA: TGTGCCAGCAGTGTTACTAGCCCCGGCGGACCTGGCGGGGAGCTGTTTTTT.